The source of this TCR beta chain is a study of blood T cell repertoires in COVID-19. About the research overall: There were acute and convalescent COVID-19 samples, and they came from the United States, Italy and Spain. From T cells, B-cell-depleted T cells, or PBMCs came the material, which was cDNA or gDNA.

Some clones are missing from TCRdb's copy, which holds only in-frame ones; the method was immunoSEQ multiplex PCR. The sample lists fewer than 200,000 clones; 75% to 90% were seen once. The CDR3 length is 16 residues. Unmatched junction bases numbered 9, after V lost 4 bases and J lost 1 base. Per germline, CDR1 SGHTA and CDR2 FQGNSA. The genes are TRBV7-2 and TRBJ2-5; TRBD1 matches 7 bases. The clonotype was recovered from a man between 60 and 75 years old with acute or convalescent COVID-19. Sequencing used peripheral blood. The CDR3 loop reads CASSSGTSGGQETQYF. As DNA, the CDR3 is TGTGCCAGCAGCTCAGGTACTTCAGGGGGCCAAGAGACCCAGTACTTC.